This T cell receptor beta chain originates from a study of Ad26.COV2.S vaccination and SARS-CoV-2 variants. At the level of the study: The authors gave Ad26.COV2.S intramuscularly, either once or twice 56 days apart.

Broader study findings: Comparable non-spike TCR breadth was observed in vaccine and placebo recipients.

Treatment indicated: around 19 received Ad26.COV2.S at low or high dose, single or two shots; several received placebo; per-sample allocation not given. The study sampled participants on day 63 after the first vaccine or placebo injection. Boston provided a donor who was an adult aged 18-55 years. Immunization relied on an Ad26 vector, which expressed Wuhan-strain SARS-CoV-2 spike. CDR1 and CDR2 (germline): SGHRS, YFSETQ. Trimming took off 4 bases at V and 0 bases at J, with 7 bases between the two ends. There are 13 residues in the CDR3. Turning to this clone: Its antigen is unidentified.

The repertoire was sequenced with immunoSEQ multiplex PCR; TCRdb's copy has only in-frame clones and lacks some. The sample carries about 370,000 clones, 89% recorded once. The V call is TRBV5-1, the J call TRBJ1-1; D gene ambiguous. This sample comprised peripheral blood, obtained in a trial of Ad26.COV2.S vaccine versus placebo. The sequence came from a person aged 18-60 years who received the Ad26.COV2.S COVID-19 vaccine or a placebo. CDR3 coding DNA: TGCGCCAGCAGCAATAAACTGAACACTGAAGCTTTCTTT. The encoded protein is CASSNKLNTEAFF.